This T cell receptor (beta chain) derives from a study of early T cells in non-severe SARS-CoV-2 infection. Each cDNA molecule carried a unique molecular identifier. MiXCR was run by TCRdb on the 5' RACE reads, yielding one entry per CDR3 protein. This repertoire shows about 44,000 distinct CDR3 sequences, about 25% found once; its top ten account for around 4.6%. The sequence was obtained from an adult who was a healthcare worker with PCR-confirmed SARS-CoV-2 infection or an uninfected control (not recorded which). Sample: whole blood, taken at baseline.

CDR3 sequence: CAWTPVGTVGSPLHF. The CDR3 bases are TGTGCCTGGACCCCCGTGGGGACAGTAGGCTCACCCCTCCACTTT. This chain uses TRBV30 with TRBJ1-6; 7 bases map to TRBD1. Germline lookup yields CDR1 GTSNPN and CDR2 SVGIG (reference sequence). This CDR3 is built from 15 residues. After removal of 4 bases from V and 10 bases from J, the junction contained 13 bases not matched to a gene.